What follows are 17 T cell receptor beta chains derived from one specimen sequenced in a study of somatic mutations in cytotoxic T cells in rheumatoid arthritis. Data came from immunoSEQ multiplex PCR; TCRdb stores just in-frame clones and leaves some out. This sample has some 9,900 clones, with 85% found just once. The specimen sequenced was CD8+ T cells sorted from blood. Receptor source: an adult with rheumatoid arthritis.

V usage is TRBV9 and J usage is TRBJ1-1; D may be TRBD1 (6 bases). Trimming cost V 4 bases and J 0 bases, with 19 bases left between them. The germline CDR1 and CDR2 sequences are SGDLS and YYNGEE. This CDR3 contains 17 residues. For the CDR3, the DNA is TGTGCCAGCAGCTCGGGGGCGGGGGGGATCATGAACACTGAAGCTTTCTTT. It specifies CASSSGAGGIMNTEAFF.

CDR3 coding DNA: TGTGCCAGCAGCTCCAGACTAGAATTTCACGAGCAGTACTTC. Its protein product is CASSSRLEFHEQYF. The chain joins TRBV13 to TRBJ2-7; D is possibly TRBD2 (6 bases). The CDR3 extends over 14 amino acids. Trimming left V 4 bases short and J 5 bases short, with 15 bases between. Germline values: CDR1 PRHDT, CDR2 FYEKMQ (reference sequence).

The chain links TRBV14 to TRBJ1-1; D is uncertain. Between the trimmed V and J ends, which lost 1 base and 3 bases, there was a span of 6 bases. The CDR3 loop spans 13 amino acids. Germline values: CDR1 SGHDN, CDR2 FVKESK. CDR3 region: CASSQGSHTEAFF. The CDR3 DNA sequence: TGTGCCAGCAGCCAAGGTTCACACACTGAAGCTTTCTTT.

The rearrangement uses TRBV6-5 and TRBJ1-2; D uncertain. CDR1 is MNHEY and CDR2 is SVGAGI in the germline V gene. The length of the CDR3 is 13 residues. V was pared by 2 bases and J by 0 bases, with 4 bases between. The CDR3 coding sequence is TGTGCCAGCAGTTACGCCTCTAACTATGGCTACACCTTC. Amino acid sequence: CASSYASNYGYTF.

The chain has TRBV21-1 and TRBJ2-2; the D segment call TRBD2 is taken from the table without a DNA check. TRBV21-1 is reported as a pseudogene. The CDR3 runs 17 residues. DNA of the CDR3: TGTGCCAGCAGCAAAGAGATGCGGCTAGCGGGGAGCGGGGAGCTGTTTTTT. Protein: CASSKEMRLAGSGELFF.

In this sample, this clone turned up a few times. The chain is built from TRBV7-9 and TRBJ2-2; D call uncertain. The CDR3 extends over 11 amino acids. Germline V gives CDR1 SEHNR, CDR2 FQNEAQ (reference sequence). Trimming pared 8 bases from V and 5 bases from J, leaving 6 bases between. CDR3 sequence reads: CASWRTGELFF. CDR3 in DNA: TGTGCCAGCTGGAGAACCGGGGAGCTGTTTTTT.

The chain carries TRBV25-1 and TRBJ1-1; D unresolved. The CDR3 is 15 amino acids. Germline V gene sequence: CDR1 MGHDK, CDR2 SYGVNS. With 1 base removed from V and 4 bases from J, the gap between germline ends came to 13 bases. CDR3 loop: CASSESVRGATEAFF. As DNA, the CDR3 is TGTGCCAGCAGTGAATCGGTCCGGGGTGCCACTGAAGCTTTCTTT.

The chain employs TRBV2 and TRBJ1-1, with a tentative D call TRBD1 (5 bases). V lost 6 bases to trimming and J lost 0 bases, with 8 bases between them. Looked up from germline, CDR1 is SNHLY and CDR2 is FYNNEI. This CDR3 region has 13 residues. The CDR3 sequence is CASRAGLNTEAFF. In DNA form, the CDR3 reads TGTGCCAGCAGGGCAGGGTTGAACACTGAAGCTTTCTTT.

The gene calls are TRBV12-5 and TRBJ1-2; D is ambiguous. The CDR3 runs 16 residues. From germline, CDR1 is LGHNT and CDR2 FRNRAP. Between the trimmed V and J ends, which lost 1 base and 0 bases, there was a span of 12 bases. Written as DNA, the CDR3 is TGTGCTAGTGGTTTGGCAACCGGGATCACTAACTATGGCTACACCTTC. Amino acids: CASGLATGITNYGYTF.

The sample holds one count of this clone. This rearrangement joins TRBV7-2 to TRBJ2-7; D call uncertain. CDR3 length equals 13 residues. The V gene's germline CDR1 is SGHTA and CDR2 FQGNSA. Deletions cut 4 bases from V and 0 bases from J, with 7 bases between. The CDR3 loop is CASSSSGSYEQYF. In DNA form, the CDR3 reads TGTGCCAGCAGCTCATCAGGCTCCTACGAGCAGTACTTC.

The V and J genes are TRBV29-1 and TRBJ2-1; 12 bases fit TRBD1. The CDR3 consists of 16 residues. Per germline, CDR1 SQVTM and CDR2 ANQGSEA. V lost 3 bases, J lost 5 bases, and 8 bases stayed unmatched. The CDR3 is CSVDGGDRGRDNEQFF. CDR3 coding DNA: TGCAGCGTTGATGGTGGGGACAGGGGGCGTGACAATGAGCAGTTCTTC.

The genes are TRBV30 and TRBJ1-2; 8 nucleotides agree with TRBD1. V was clipped by 6 bases and J by 2 bases; unmatched bases: 8. This CDR3 has 14 amino acids. Germline V CDR1 and CDR2: GTSNPN, SVGIG (reference sequence). The CDR3 here is CACNNRDRNYGYTF. The CDR3 nucleotides are TGTGCCTGTAATAACCGGGACAGGAACTATGGCTACACCTTC.

This rearrangement joins TRBV10-3 to TRBJ1-1; D is ambiguous. The germline V gene has CDR1 ENHRY and CDR2 SYGVKD. This CDR3 has 14 amino acids. The V and J ends lost 6 bases and 5 bases respectively, with 16 bases between them. In nucleotides, the CDR3 is TGTGCCATCAGAAGTAGCCAGACGGGGACTGAAGCTTTCTTT. This encodes CAIRSSQTGTEAFF.

This rearrangement joins TRBV2 to TRBJ1-1; D may be TRBD1 (5 bases). This CDR3 is built from 16 residues. Trimming left V 7 bases short and J 1 base short, with 19 bases between. Germline-derived CDR1 and CDR2 are SNHLY and FYNNEI. In nucleotides, the CDR3 is TGTGCCAGCACCCCAAAGGGACGGCTCCGGAACACTGAAGCTTTCTTT. Protein: CASTPKGRLRNTEAFF.

This sequence joins TRBV18 and TRBJ1-5; 9 bases agree with TRBD1. Germline CDR1 KGHSH, CDR2 LQKENI. Unmatched junction bases numbered 3, after V lost 3 bases and J lost 6 bases. This CDR3 is 14 amino acids long. Here the CDR3 reads CASSPRQGGQPQHF. The DNA for the CDR3 is TGTGCCAGCTCACCCCGACAGGGGGGTCAGCCCCAGCATTTT.

The chain has TRBV30 and TRBJ2-3; D gene uncertain. CDR3 size: 12 residues. Trimming cost V 3 bases and J 2 bases, with 6 bases left between them. Looked up from germline, CDR1 is GTSNPN and CDR2 is SVGIG (reference sequence). The CDR3, as DNA: TGTGCCTGGAGCGGGTACACAGATACGCAGTATTTT. Amino acid sequence: CAWSGYTDTQYF.

V is TRBV6-5 and J is TRBJ2-1; 7 bases map to TRBD2. CDR3 length: 14 amino acids. The J segment lost 8 bases and the V segment lost 7 bases, leaving 11 bases of the junction unmatched. The germline V gene encodes CDR1 MNHEY and CDR2 SVGAGI. The CDR3 sequence is CASTLRAGVDEQFF. The CDR3 region has the DNA TGTGCCAGCACCCTGAGGGCGGGAGTTGATGAGCAGTTCTTC.